This T cell receptor beta chain was captured in a study of neurological immune-mediated disorders. It was by 5'RACE with 10-nucleotide random UMIs that the cDNA was made. Via MiXCR, TCRdb re-called the 5' RACE reads, giving one row per CDR3 protein. The sample contains about 59,000 distinct CDR3 sequences, approximately 25% of which appear only once. The CDR3 is 13 residues long. Trimming left V 1 base short and J 9 bases short, with 10 bases between. Germline V gene lookup returns CDR1 SGHVS and CDR2 FQNEAQ. Time point described: technical triplicate 2. Unsorted libraries were prepared from 2 million PBMCs held at -80 C.

The clonotype originates from a man aged 55-75 years with HTLV-1-associated myelopathy (HAM/TSP). Sample: PBMCs. The chain combines TRBV7-8 with TRBJ2-1; D remains unclear. The CDR3 DNA is TGTGCCAGCAGCTTAGGGATGGGGTCTGAGCAGTTCTTC. Translated, it gives CASSLGMGSEQFF. Based on the CDR3 plus reference TRBV7-8 and TRBJ2-1, the full variable domain is GAGVSQSPRYKVAKRGQDVALRCDPISGHVSLFWYQQALGQGPEFLTYFQNEAQLDKSGLPSDRFFAERPEGSVSTLKIQRTQQEDSAVYLCASSLGMGSEQFFGPGTRLTVL.